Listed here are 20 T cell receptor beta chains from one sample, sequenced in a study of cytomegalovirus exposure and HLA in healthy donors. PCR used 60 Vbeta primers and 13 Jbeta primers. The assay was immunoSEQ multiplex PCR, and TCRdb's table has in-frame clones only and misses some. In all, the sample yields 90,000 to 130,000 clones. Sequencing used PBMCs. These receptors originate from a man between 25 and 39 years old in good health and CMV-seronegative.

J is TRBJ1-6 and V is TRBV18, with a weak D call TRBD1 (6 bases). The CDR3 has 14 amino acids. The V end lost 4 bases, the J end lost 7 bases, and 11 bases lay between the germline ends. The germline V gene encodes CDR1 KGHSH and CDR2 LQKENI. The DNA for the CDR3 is TGTGCCAGCTCACTCGGGACATTAAATTCACCCCTCCACTTT. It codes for CASSLGTLNSPLHF.

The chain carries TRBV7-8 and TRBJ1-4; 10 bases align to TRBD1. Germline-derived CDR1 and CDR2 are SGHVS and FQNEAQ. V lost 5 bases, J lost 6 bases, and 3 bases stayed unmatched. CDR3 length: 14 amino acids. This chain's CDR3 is CASSPDRGDEKLFF. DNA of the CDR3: TGTGCCAGCAGCCCGGACAGGGGGGATGAAAAACTGTTTTTT.

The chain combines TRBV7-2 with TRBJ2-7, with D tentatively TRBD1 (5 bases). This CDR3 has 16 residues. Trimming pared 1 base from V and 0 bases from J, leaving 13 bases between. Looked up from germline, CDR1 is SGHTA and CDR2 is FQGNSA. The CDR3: CASSLDGGASSYEQYF. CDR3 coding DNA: TGTGCCAGCAGCTTAGACGGTGGGGCCAGCTCCTACGAGCAGTACTTC.

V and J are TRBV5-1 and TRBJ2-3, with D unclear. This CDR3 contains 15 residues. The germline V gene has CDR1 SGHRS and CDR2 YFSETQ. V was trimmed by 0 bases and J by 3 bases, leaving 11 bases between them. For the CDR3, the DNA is TGCGCCAGCAGCTTGGAGGTACAGTCTACAGATACGCAGTATTTT. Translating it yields CASSLEVQSTDTQYF.

The CDR3 region has the DNA TGTGCCAGCGTAAAAGCCTTAGGGGCCAACAATCAGCCCCAGCATTTT. Translation gives CASVKALGANNQPQHF. V is TRBV6-6 and J is TRBJ1-5, with TRBD1 as a possible D gene (5 bases). Germline V gene sequence: CDR1 MNHNY, CDR2 SVGAGI (reference sequence). There are 16 residues in the CDR3. The germline V and J ends were trimmed by 8 bases and 3 bases, with 20 bases remaining between them.

CDR3 nucleotide sequence: TGTGCCTGGAGTGTACAGGGGAGGCAAGAGACCCAGTACTTC. It codes for CAWSVQGRQETQYF. The chain recombines TRBV30 with TRBJ2-5; perhaps TRBD1 as D (7 bases). Germline V gene lookup returns CDR1 GTSNPN and CDR2 SVGIG (reference sequence). V shed 0 bases and J shed 2 bases, with 10 bases lying between them. The CDR3 contains 14 residues. The variable domain in full, with the rest retrieved from reference TRBV30 and TRBJ2-5, is SQTIHQWPATLVQPVGSPLSLECTVEGTSNPNLYWYRQAAGRGLQLLFYSVGIGQISSEVPQNLSASRPQDRQFILSSKKLLLSDSGFYLCAWSVQGRQETQYFGPGTRLLVL.

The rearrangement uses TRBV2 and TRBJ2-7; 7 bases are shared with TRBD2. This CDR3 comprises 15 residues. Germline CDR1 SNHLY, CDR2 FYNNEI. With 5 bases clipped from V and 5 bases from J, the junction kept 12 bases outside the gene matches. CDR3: CASSNPGLVLHEQYF. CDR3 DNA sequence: TGTGCCAGCAGTAACCCTGGACTAGTGCTACACGAGCAGTACTTC.

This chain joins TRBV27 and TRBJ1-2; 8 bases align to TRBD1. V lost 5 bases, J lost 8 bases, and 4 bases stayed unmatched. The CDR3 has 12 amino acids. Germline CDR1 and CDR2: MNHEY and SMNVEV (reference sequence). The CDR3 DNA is TGTGCCAGCAGTGACACAGGGGGAGGCTACACCTTC. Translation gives CASSDTGGGYTF.

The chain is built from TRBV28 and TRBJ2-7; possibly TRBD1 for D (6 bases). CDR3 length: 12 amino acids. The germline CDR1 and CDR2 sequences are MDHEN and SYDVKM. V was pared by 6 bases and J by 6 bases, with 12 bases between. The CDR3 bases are TGTGCCAGCAGCCTCCTCAGGGGCGAGCAGTACTTC. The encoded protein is CASSLLRGEQYF.

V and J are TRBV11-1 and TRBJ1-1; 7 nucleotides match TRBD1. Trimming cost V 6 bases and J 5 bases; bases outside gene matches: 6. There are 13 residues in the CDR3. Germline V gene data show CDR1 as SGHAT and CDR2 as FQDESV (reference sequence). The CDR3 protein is CASSPDRETEAFF. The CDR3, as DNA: TGTGCCAGCAGTCCCGACAGGGAAACTGAAGCTTTCTTT.

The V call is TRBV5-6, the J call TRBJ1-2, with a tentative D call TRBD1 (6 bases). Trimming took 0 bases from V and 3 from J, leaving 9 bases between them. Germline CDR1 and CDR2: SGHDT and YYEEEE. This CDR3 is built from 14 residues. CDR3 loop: CASSLVTGYYGYTF. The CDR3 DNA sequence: TGTGCCAGCAGCTTGGTAACAGGGTACTATGGCTACACCTTC. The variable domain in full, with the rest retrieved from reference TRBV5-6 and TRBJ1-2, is DAGVTQSPTHLIKTRGQQVTLRCSPKSGHDTVSWYQQALGQGPQFIFQYYEEEERQRGNFPDRFSGHQFPNYSSELNVNALLLGDSALYLCASSLVTGYYGYTFGSGTRLTVV.

The CDR3 DNA reads TGCGCCAGCAGAACTAGCGGGGTCCTCACAGATACGCAGTATTTT. Translating it yields CASRTSGVLTDTQYF. The V gene is TRBV5-1, the J gene TRBJ2-3; 10 bases are a match to TRBD2. The CDR3 is 15 residues long. Trimming took 5 bases from V and 2 from J; bases not matched to a gene: 5. CDR1 and CDR2 (germline): SGHRS, YFSETQ.

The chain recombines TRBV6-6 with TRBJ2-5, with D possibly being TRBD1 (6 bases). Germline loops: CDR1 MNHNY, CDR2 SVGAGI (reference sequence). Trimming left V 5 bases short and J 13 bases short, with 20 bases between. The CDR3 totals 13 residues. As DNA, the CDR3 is TGTGCCAGCAGTCCTTACGTAGCAGGGGACCGGTACTTC. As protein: CASSPYVAGDRYF.

The CDR3 DNA sequence: TGCAGCGTTGTTCTCGGAGGAGAGACCCAGTACTTC. Translated, it gives CSVVLGGETQYF. The chain employs TRBV29-1 and TRBJ2-5; possible D gene TRBD2, 5 bases. Germline-derived CDR1 and CDR2 are SQVTM and ANQGSEA. V lost 4 bases and J lost 4, with 10 bases in between. The CDR3 has 12 amino acids.

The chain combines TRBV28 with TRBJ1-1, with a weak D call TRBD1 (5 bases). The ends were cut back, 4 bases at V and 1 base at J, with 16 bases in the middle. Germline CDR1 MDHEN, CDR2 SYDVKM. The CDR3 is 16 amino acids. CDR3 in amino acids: CASSWPRLGENTEAFF. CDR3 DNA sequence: TGTGCCAGCAGTTGGCCCCGCTTAGGGGAGAACACTGAAGCTTTCTTT.

The CDR3, as DNA: TGTGCCAGCAGCGTGGGACAGGGGAAGGACGAGCAGTACTTC. Protein: CASSVGQGKDEQYF. The genes are TRBV9 and TRBJ2-7; 10 nucleotides align to TRBD1. The CDR3 runs to 14 residues. Trimming at V came to 2 bases and at J to 5 bases, leaving 4 bases not matched to a gene. The germline V gene has CDR1 SGDLS and CDR2 YYNGEE. Full variable domain (rest looked up from reference TRBV9 and TRBJ2-7): DSGVTQTPKHLITATGQRVTLRCSPRSGDLSVYWYQQSLDQGLQFLIQYYNGEERAKGNILERFSAQQFPDLHSELNLSSLELGDSALYFCASSVGQGKDEQYFGPGTRLTVT.

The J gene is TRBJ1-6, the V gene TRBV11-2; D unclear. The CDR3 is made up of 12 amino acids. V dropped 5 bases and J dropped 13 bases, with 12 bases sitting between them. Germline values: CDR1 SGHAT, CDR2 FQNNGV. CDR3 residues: CASSPGLWPLHF. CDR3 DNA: TGTGCCAGCAGCCCGGGTCTTTGGCCCCTCCACTTT.

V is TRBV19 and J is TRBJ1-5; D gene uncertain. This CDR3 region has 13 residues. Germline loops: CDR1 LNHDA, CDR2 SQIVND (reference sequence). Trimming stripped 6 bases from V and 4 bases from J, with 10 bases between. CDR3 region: CASRNRGNQPQHF. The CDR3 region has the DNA TGTGCCAGTAGGAACCGGGGAAATCAGCCCCAGCATTTT.

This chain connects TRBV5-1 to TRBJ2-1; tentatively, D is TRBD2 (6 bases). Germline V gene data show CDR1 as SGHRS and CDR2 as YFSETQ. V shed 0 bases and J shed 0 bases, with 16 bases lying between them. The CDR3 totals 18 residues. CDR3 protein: CASSLAPGGSSSYNEQFF. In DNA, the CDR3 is TGCGCCAGCAGCTTGGCCCCCGGGGGATCCAGCTCCTACAATGAGCAGTTCTTC.

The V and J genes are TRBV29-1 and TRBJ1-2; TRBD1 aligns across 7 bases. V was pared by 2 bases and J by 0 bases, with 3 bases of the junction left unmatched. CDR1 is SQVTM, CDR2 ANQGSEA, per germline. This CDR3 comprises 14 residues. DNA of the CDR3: TGCAGCGTTGAACAGGGGGTAGCTAACTATGGCTACACCTTC. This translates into CSVEQGVANYGYTF. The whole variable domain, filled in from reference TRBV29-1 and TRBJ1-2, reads SAVISQKPSRDICQRGTSLTIQCQVDSQVTMMFWYRQQPGQSLTLIATANQGSEATYESGFVIDKFPISRPNLTFSTLTVSNMSPEDSSIYLCSVEQGVANYGYTFGSGTRLTVV.